This TCR beta chain was identified in a study of cytomegalovirus exposure and HLA in healthy donors. General study results and limits: V- and J-gene trimming in TCR beta was tied to a missense DCLRE1C variant by an analysis performed later.

There are 13 residues in the CDR3. V was pared by 10 bases and J by 2 bases, with 14 bases between. Germline V gives CDR1 SNHLY, CDR2 FYNNEI. The PCR contained 60 Vbeta and 13 Jbeta primers. Per the original data handling: Tens of millions of unique TCR beta chains, roughly 11 million of them shared, were counted by a later analysis. Sequenced by immunoSEQ multiplex PCR; TCRdb stores in-frame clones only, minus some. V, J and clone size are taken as reported in that table, and D and trimming were inferred from the DNA itself. This sample has 100,000 to 150,000 clones, with about 10% found just once. This clone was seen more than once but under ten times. Its antigen remains unidentified.

The rearrangement links TRBV2 to TRBJ1-1; D might be TRBD1 (6 bases). Sequencing was carried out using PBMCs. The clonotype originates from a woman in her late teens or twenties in good health and CMV-seropositive. CDR3 DNA: TGTGCCACCCAGACAGGATTTAACACTGAAGCTTTCTTT. This sequence encodes CATQTGFNTEAFF. Drawing the rest from reference TRBV2 and TRBJ1-1, the complete variable domain is EPEVTQTPSHQVTQMGQEVILRCVPISNHLYFYWYRQILGQKVEFLVSFYNNEISEKSEIFDDQFSVERPDGSNFTLKIRSTKLEDSAMYFCATQTGFNTEAFFGQGTRLTVV.